One and the same sample provided the 22 T cell receptor beta chains below, sequenced in a study of early T cells in non-severe SARS-CoV-2 infection. From the 5' RACE reads, TCRdb called clonotypes with MiXCR, one entry per CDR3 protein. The repertoire holds roughly 80,000 distinct CDR3 sequences, with over 12% as singletons. Sample: whole blood. The source is an adult who was a healthcare worker with PCR-confirmed SARS-CoV-2 infection or an uninfected control (not recorded which).

In nucleotides, the CDR3 is TGTGCCACCAGCAGGGGACTAGCGGGAGTGGCCTACGAGCAGTACTTC. It codes for CATSRGLAGVAYEQYF. The rearrangement uses TRBV15 and TRBJ2-7, with 14 bases matching TRBD2. Germline CDR1 is LNHNV and CDR2 is YYDKDF (reference sequence). V lost 3 bases and J lost 2; bases outside the gene matches: 3. The CDR3 runs 16 residues.

About this clonotype: An end of the junction does not agree with germline; a read error may underlie this. This chain connects TRBV30 to TRBJ1-1; no clear D. Germline V gene data show CDR1 as GTSNPN and CDR2 as SVGIG (reference sequence). This CDR3 is 12 amino acids long. CDR3 DNA: TGTGCCTGGAGTGTACTTGAGCCACACCCCGTCTTT. Translation: CAWSVLEPHPVF.

This clonotype was counted ten times or more. The chain uses TRBV20-1 and TRBJ2-7; D is possibly TRBD2 (6 bases). V lost 5 bases to trimming and J lost 4 bases, with 21 bases between them. The CDR3 covers 15 residues. Germline loops: CDR1 DFQATT, CDR2 SNEGSKA (reference sequence). This CDR3 is CSASRMEGFRYEQYF. CDR3 DNA sequence: TGCAGTGCTTCTCGTATGGAGGGGTTCAGGTACGAGCAGTACTTC.

The chain joins TRBV6-5 to TRBJ2-3; 7 nucleotides agree with TRBD1. The V and J ends lost 6 bases and 1 base, in that order; junction bases with no gene match: 7. This CDR3 has 15 amino acids. The germline V gene encodes CDR1 MNHEY and CDR2 SVGAGI. The CDR3 DNA reads TGTGCCAGCAGCCGGGACAGCCCTCGCACAGATACGCAGTATTTT. Translated, it gives CASSRDSPRTDTQYF.

This clonotype was seen ten or more times. The CDR3 loop reads CASSPLRGGTDTQYF. CDR3 bases: TGTGCCAGCAGCCCCCTGCGAGGGGGAACAGATACGCAGTATTTT. The chain uses TRBV11-2 and TRBJ2-3, with D possibly matching TRBD1 (6 bases). The V end was cut by 5 bases, the J end by 3 bases, with 15 bases between. The CDR3 loop spans 15 amino acids. Germline values: CDR1 SGHAT, CDR2 FQNNGV.

This chain uses TRBV29-1 with TRBJ2-5; 7 bases are shared with TRBD1. Germline assignment: CDR1 SQVTM and CDR2 ANQGSEA. Unmatched junction bases numbered 10, after V lost 7 bases and J lost 5 bases. The CDR3 runs 13 residues. The chain's CDR3 is CSALTGLEETQYF. DNA for the CDR3: TGCAGCGCTTTGACAGGGTTGGAGGAGACCCAGTACTTC. The full variable domain, in which reference TRBV29-1 and TRBJ2-5 provide the parts outside the CDR3, is SAVISQKPSRDICQRGTSLTIQCQVDSQVTMMFWYRQQPGQSLTLIATANQGSEATYESGFVIDKFPISRPNLTFSTLTVSNMSPEDSSIYLCSALTGLEETQYFGPGTRLLVL.

The CDR3 region has the DNA TGTGCCTGGAGTGTTGCGGGGCTTGGCTACACCTTC. As protein: CAWSVAGLGYTF. This rearrangement joins TRBV30 to TRBJ1-2; tentatively, D is TRBD1 (5 bases). Per germline, CDR1 GTSNPN and CDR2 SVGIG (reference sequence). This CDR3 has 12 residues. V was cut by 0 bases and J by 7 bases, with 9 bases left in between.

This clonotype was found many times. The chain joins TRBV5-1 to TRBJ2-5; maybe TRBD2 (6 bases). The CDR3 has 12 amino acids. Between the trimmed V and J ends, which lost 9 bases and 6 bases, there was a span of 15 bases. Per germline, CDR1 SGHRS and CDR2 YFSETQ. The CDR3 here is CATRRDSQTQYF. CDR3 coding DNA: TGCGCCACCCGGCGGGACTCCCAGACCCAGTACTTC.

This clonotype was detected a few times. The rearrangement joins TRBV20-1 to TRBJ2-7; the match to TRBD1 covers 8 bases. The CDR3 runs to 15 residues. Germline-derived CDR1 and CDR2 are DFQATT and SNEGSKA (reference sequence). Germline trimming cut 1 base from V and 7 bases from J; bases unmatched to any gene: 12. CDR3 bases: TGCAGTGCTAGAGCACCGACAGGGGCGTTAGAAGAGCAGTACTTC. Translated: CSARAPTGALEEQYF.

This clonotype was seen at least ten times. V is TRBV20-1 and J is TRBJ2-7, with 8 bases fitting TRBD2. Germline CDR1 reads DFQATT; CDR2 reads SNEGSKA (reference sequence). The CDR3 has 14 residues. Unmatched junction bases numbered 10, after V lost 3 bases and J lost 6 bases. In DNA form, the CDR3 reads TGCAGTGCTAGGGGCAGCAGCGGGAGAATCGAGCAGTACTTC. Translated: CSARGSSGRIEQYF.

The chain combines TRBV15 with TRBJ2-3; D gene unclear. V was shortened by 0 bases and J by 2 bases, with 12 bases between the two germline ends. In germline, CDR1 is LNHNV, CDR2 YYDKDF (reference sequence). The CDR3 spans 16 residues. CDR3 sequence reads: CATSRDRALNTDTQYF. Here the CDR3 DNA reads TGTGCCACCAGCAGAGATCGAGCTCTGAACACAGATACGCAGTATTTT.

The gene calls are TRBV5-1 and TRBJ2-1; a possible D gene is TRBD1 (6 bases). The CDR3 sequence is 15 residues long. Trimming left V 6 bases short and J 1 base short, with 14 bases between. Germline V CDR1 and CDR2: SGHRS, YFSETQ. CDR3 in DNA: TGCGCCAGCACCCGTGGGGACACATCCTACAATGAGCAGTTCTTC. It encodes CASTRGDTSYNEQFF.

This clonotype was detected only a few times. The CDR3 protein is CASSPSVYEQYF. CDR3 nucleotide sequence: TGTGCCAGTAGTCCTTCCGTCTACGAGCAGTACTTC. This chain uses TRBV19 with TRBJ2-7; D is undetermined. Germline V gives CDR1 LNHDA, CDR2 SQIVND (reference sequence). The CDR3 has 12 residues. Trimming stripped 5 bases from V and 3 bases from J, with 8 bases between.

The CDR3 sequence: CASSQGGGPDEAFF. In DNA, the CDR3 is TGTGCCAGCAGCCAAGGGGGTGGCCCGGACGAAGCTTTCTTT. J is TRBJ1-1 and V is TRBV4-2, with D uncertain. CDR3 length equals 14 residues. Trimming took off 1 base at V and 8 bases at J, with 14 bases between the two ends. Germline V lookup: CDR1 LGHNA, CDR2 YNFKEQ.

This clonotype has ten or more counts. The rearrangement joins TRBV21-1 to TRBJ2-7. TRBV21-1 corresponds to a pseudogene. The CDR3 is 14 amino acids. In nucleotides, the CDR3 is TGTGCCAGCAGCAAAGCAAGTAGCTCCTACGAGCAGTACTTC. It is translated as CASSKASSSYEQYF.

This clonotype was seen a handful of times. The CDR3: CASGSGQGTYEQYF. In nucleotides, the CDR3 is TGTGCCAGTGGTTCCGGACAAGGGACCTACGAGCAGTACTTC. The V and J genes are TRBV6-1 and TRBJ2-7; tentatively, D is TRBD1 (5 bases). V was clipped by 9 bases and J by 2 bases, with 17 bases between them. The germline gives CDR1 MNHNS, CDR2 SASEGT. The CDR3 totals 14 residues.

The genes are TRBV20-1 and TRBJ2-1; 8 nucleotides line up with TRBD2. Per the germline V gene, CDR1 is DFQATT and CDR2 is SNEGSKA (reference sequence). Trimming removed 0 bases from V and 9 bases from J; junction bases left unmatched: 10. This CDR3 region has 15 residues. CDR3 in DNA: TGCAGTGCTAGAGATATCGAGCGGGGGAGCCGTGAGCAGTTCTTC. Its translation: CSARDIERGSREQFF.

This clonotype was recorded a few times. CDR3 in amino acids: CASSEEAGSYNEQFF. In nucleotides, the CDR3 is TGTGCCAGCAGTGAAGAAGCGGGCTCCTACAATGAGCAGTTCTTC. V usage is TRBV6-1 and J usage is TRBJ2-1; D is possibly TRBD2 (6 bases). Trimming removed 1 base from V and 0 bases from J, with 7 bases in between. Germline loops: CDR1 MNHNS, CDR2 SASEGT. The CDR3 sequence is 15 residues long.

The gene calls are TRBV7-2 and TRBJ2-1, with unresolved D. Germline CDR1 is SGHTA and CDR2 is FQGNSA. Trimming removed 7 bases from V and 11 bases from J, with 9 bases in between. The length of the CDR3 is 10 residues. The DNA for the CDR3 is TGTGCCAGCACCAAAGAGAAGCAGTTCTTC. Amino acids: CASTKEKQFF.

The sample holds a few counts of this clonotype. The CDR3 loop reads CASSPSVGTGELFF. The CDR3 DNA follows: TGTGCCAGCAGTCCTAGCGTAGGGACCGGGGAGCTGTTTTTT. The chain recombines TRBV12-3 or TRBV12-4 with TRBJ2-2; TRBD2 might be the D (6 bases). The CDR3 runs 14 residues. The V end was cut by 5 bases, the J end by 5 bases, with 12 bases between.

This clonotype was seen many times. The V gene is TRBV5-1, the J gene TRBJ1-5; a possible D gene is TRBD1 (5 bases). The CDR3 has 19 amino acids. Trimming pared 6 bases from V and 1 base from J, leaving 26 bases between. The germline CDR1 and CDR2 sequences are SGHRS and YFSETQ. The CDR3 region has the DNA TGCGCCAGCATCCACGTCGGGGCGTACGTAAATAGGAGCAATCAGCCCCAGCATTTT. Amino acid sequence: CASIHVGAYVNRSNQPQHF.

J is TRBJ2-7 and V is TRBV7-2; 7 nucleotides align to TRBD1. From germline, CDR1 is SGHTA and CDR2 FQGNSA. The CDR3 is made up of 16 amino acids. V shed 0 bases and J 2 bases; nucleotides not matched to a gene: 7. The CDR3 reads CASSLAGTVAPYEQYF. The CDR3, as DNA: TGTGCCAGCAGCTTAGCTGGGACAGTAGCCCCCTACGAGCAGTACTTC.